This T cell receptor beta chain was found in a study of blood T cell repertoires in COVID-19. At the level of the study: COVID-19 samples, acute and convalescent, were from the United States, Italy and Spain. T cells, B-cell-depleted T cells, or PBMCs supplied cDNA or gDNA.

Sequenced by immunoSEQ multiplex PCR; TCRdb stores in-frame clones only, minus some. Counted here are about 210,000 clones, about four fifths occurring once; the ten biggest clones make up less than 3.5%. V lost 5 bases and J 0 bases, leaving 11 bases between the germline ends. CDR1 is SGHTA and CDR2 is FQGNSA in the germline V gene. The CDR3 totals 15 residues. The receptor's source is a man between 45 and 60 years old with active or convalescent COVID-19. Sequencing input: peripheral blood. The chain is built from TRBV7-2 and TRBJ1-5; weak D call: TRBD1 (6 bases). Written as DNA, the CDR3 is TGTGCCAGCAGCCCCGGACAGTATAGCAATCAGCCCCAGCATTTT. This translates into CASSPGQYSNQPQHF.